These 15 T cell receptor beta chains came from one sample sequenced in a study of naive and memory T cell subsets. The beta constant-region primer was an equimolar mix of two oligonucleotides covering TRBC1 and TRBC2. Ligated cDNA was amplified by four rounds of PCR with nested alpha and beta constant-region primers and SP2. TCRdb itself ran the UMI-ligation and nested PCR reads through MiXCR, one entry per CDR3 protein. The data hold tens of thousands of distinct CDR3 sequences, with about 10% observed a single time. Sequences were obtained from naive CD8+ T cells from blood. The receptors originated from a human donor in good health.

This clonotype turned up a few times. Mismatch with germline at one junction end may stem from a read error. This chain joins TRBV27 and TRBJ1-2; TRBD1 aligns across 7 bases. Per germline, CDR1 MNHEY and CDR2 SMNVEV (reference sequence). This CDR3 spans 14 amino acids. CDR3 bases: TGTGCCAGCAGTATATCGACAGGGTTGTATGGCTACACCTTC. As protein: CASSISTGLYGYTF.

This clonotype was counted ten times or more. The J gene is TRBJ2-1, the V gene TRBV9; D is possibly TRBD1 (5 bases). The length of the CDR3 is 17 residues. In germline, CDR1 is SGDLS, CDR2 YYNGEE. The V end lost 0 bases, the J end lost 8 bases, and 21 bases lay between the germline ends. The CDR3 nucleotides read TGTGCCAGCAGCGTAGAGGGGATAATTTACAGTGACGATGAGCAGTTCTTC. Residues: CASSVEGIIYSDDEQFF.

This clonotype was seen ten or more times. This chain links TRBV10-3 with TRBJ1-3, with 7 bases lining up with TRBD1. Germline V gene lookup returns CDR1 ENHRY and CDR2 SYGVKD. The junction had 6 bases not matched to a gene; V was cut back by 3 bases and J by 4 bases. The CDR3 covers 15 residues. CDR3 loop: CAISDEGAPGNTIYF. The CDR3 DNA reads TGTGCCATCAGTGATGAGGGGGCGCCCGGAAACACCATATATTTT.

V and J are TRBV7-2 and TRBJ2-7; D ambiguous. Germline V gene data show CDR1 as SGHTA and CDR2 as FQGNSA. This CDR3 is built from 13 residues. The ends were cut back, 5 bases at V and 3 bases at J, with 11 bases in the middle. The CDR3: CASSSHCLYEQYF. CDR3 coding DNA: TGTGCCAGCAGCAGCCATTGCCTCTACGAGCAGTACTTC.

This clonotype was counted at least ten times. The chain has TRBV23-1 and TRBJ2-2; 8 bases align to TRBD1. TRBV23-1 is an open reading frame, and its role is uncertain. V shed 3 bases, J shed 5 bases, and the junction held 11 bases outside the gene matches. The CDR3 runs to 17 residues. CDR3 in amino acids: CASSHYRDRSSTGELFF. As DNA, the CDR3 is TGCGCCAGCAGTCACTACCGGGACAGGTCAAGTACCGGGGAGCTGTTTTTT.

This clonotype showed up many times. Written as DNA, the CDR3 is TGCAGTGCTAGGGCGCAAGACACCGGGGAGCTGTTTTTT. Protein: CSARAQDTGELFF. This chain uses TRBV20-1 with TRBJ2-2; D uncertain. Germline-derived CDR1 and CDR2 are DFQATT and SNEGSKA (reference sequence). The V gene lost 3 bases and the J gene lost 3 bases, with 8 bases spanning the gap. The CDR3 consists of 13 residues.

Notes on this clonotype: Being one base from a much bigger clone, this may be a read error. Likely a read error: the CDR3 ends without its conserved phenylalanine or tryptophan. This chain links TRBV14 with TRBJ1-1; D uncertain. The CDR3 sequence is 15 residues long. CDR1 and CDR2 (germline): SGHDN, FVKESK. V shed 5 bases and J shed 0 bases, with 13 bases lying between them. CDR3: CASSSRTELNTEAFL. In nucleotides, the CDR3 is TGTGCCAGCAGCTCCCGGACGGAGTTGAACACTGAAGCTTTCCTT.

A few counts support this clonotype. J is TRBJ2-7 and V is TRBV29-1; no clear D. The CDR3 has 12 amino acids. Germline values: CDR1 SQVTM, CDR2 ANQGSEA. In nucleotides, the CDR3 is TGCAACGTCGTTGAGGCGGCAGGCGAGCAGTACTTC. Amino acid sequence: CNVVEAAGEQYF.

This clonotype was seen only a few times. The J gene is TRBJ2-1, the V gene TRBV20-1; 7 positions match TRBD1. CDR1 and CDR2 (germline): DFQATT, SNEGSKA (reference sequence). Losses at the gene ends were 6 bases for V and 2 bases for J; bases not matched to a gene: 7. The CDR3 has 14 residues. The CDR3 nucleotides read TGCAGTGCCAACCTAGACAGGGCCTACAATGAGCAGTTCTTC. Amino acid sequence: CSANLDRAYNEQFF.

The rearrangement uses TRBV5-4 and TRBJ2-7; 7 bases are a match to TRBD2. Germline CDR1 and CDR2: SGHNT and YYREEE (reference sequence). This CDR3 comprises 13 residues. The trim removed 2 bases at V and 4 bases at J, leaving 3 bases unmatched. The CDR3 here is CASSLGTTYEQYF. In nucleotides, the CDR3 is TGTGCCAGCAGCTTAGGGACTACTTACGAGCAGTACTTC.

In this sample, this clonotype turned up many times. The CDR3 loop is CASSLAVSVRATTGELFF. In DNA, the CDR3 is TGCGCCAGCAGCTTGGCCGTTTCGGTCAGGGCGACCACCGGGGAGCTGTTTTTT. The chain links TRBV5-1 to TRBJ2-2; D is perhaps TRBD1 (5 bases). Trimming stripped 0 bases from V and 4 bases from J, with 19 bases between. The germline gives CDR1 SGHRS, CDR2 YFSETQ. The CDR3 length is 18 residues.

The rearrangement joins TRBV7-9 to TRBJ1-1; D call uncertain. The V gene lost 4 bases and the J gene lost 5 bases, with 5 bases spanning the gap. The germline CDR1 and CDR2 sequences are SEHNR and FQNEAQ (reference sequence). CDR3 length: 11 amino acids. The CDR3 sequence: CASSSGTEAFF. In DNA form, the CDR3 reads TGTGCCAGCAGCTCCGGGACTGAAGCTTTCTTT.

Note on this clonotype: This may stem from a read error, because a much larger clone lies one nucleotide away. The chain employs TRBV15 and TRBJ2-7; TRBD1 is a possible D gene (5 bases). This CDR3 has 15 amino acids. From germline, CDR1 is LNHNV and CDR2 YYDKDF (reference sequence). The CDR3 sequence: CPTSRGRQTTYEQYF. In DNA form, the CDR3 reads TGTCCCACCAGCAGAGGCCGACAGACCACCTACGAGCAGTACTTC.

This clonotype was seen at least ten times. The V and J genes are TRBV29-1 and TRBJ2-1; the match to TRBD2 covers 12 bases. With V trimmed by 1 base and J by 3 bases, 4 bases remained unmatched. The CDR3 consists of 16 residues. Germline-derived CDR1 and CDR2 are SQVTM and ANQGSEA. In DNA, the CDR3 is TGCAGCGTTGAAGGACTAGCGGGAGAGTTCTACAATGAGCAGTTCTTC. Translated: CSVEGLAGEFYNEQFF.

The chain carries TRBV11-2 and TRBJ2-3, with TRBD2 matching 11 bases. V lost 3 bases to trimming and J lost 5 bases; unmatched junction nucleotides: 10. The CDR3 consists of 17 residues. Germline CDR1 and CDR2: SGHAT and FQNNGV. The CDR3 loop is CASSFGRLAGGEDTQYF. The DNA of the CDR3 is TGTGCCAGCAGCTTTGGCCGGCTAGCGGGAGGTGAAGATACGCAGTATTTT.